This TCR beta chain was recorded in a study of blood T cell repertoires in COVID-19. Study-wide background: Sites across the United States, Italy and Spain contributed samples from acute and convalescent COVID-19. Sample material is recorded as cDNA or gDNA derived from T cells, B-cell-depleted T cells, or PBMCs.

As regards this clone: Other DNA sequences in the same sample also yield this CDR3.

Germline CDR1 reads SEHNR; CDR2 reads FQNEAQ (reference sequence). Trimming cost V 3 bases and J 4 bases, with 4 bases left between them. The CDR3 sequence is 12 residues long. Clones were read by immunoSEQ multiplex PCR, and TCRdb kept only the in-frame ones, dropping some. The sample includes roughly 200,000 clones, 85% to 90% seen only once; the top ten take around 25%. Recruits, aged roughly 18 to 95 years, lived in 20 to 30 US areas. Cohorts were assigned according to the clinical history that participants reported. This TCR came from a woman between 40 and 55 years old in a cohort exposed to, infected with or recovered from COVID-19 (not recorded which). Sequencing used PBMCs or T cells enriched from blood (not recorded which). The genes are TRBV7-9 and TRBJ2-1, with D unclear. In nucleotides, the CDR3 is TGTGCCAGCAGCTTTTTATACAATGAGCAGTTCTTC. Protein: CASSFLYNEQFF.